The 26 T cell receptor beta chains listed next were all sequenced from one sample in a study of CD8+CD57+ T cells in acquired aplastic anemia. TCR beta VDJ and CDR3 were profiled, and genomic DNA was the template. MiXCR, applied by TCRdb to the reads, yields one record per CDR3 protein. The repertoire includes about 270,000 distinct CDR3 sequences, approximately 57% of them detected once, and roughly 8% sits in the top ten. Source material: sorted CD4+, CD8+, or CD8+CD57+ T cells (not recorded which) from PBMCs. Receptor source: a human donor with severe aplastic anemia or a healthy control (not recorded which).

CDR3 sequence: CATQIGYEQFF. The CDR3 nucleotides are TGTGCCACCCAAATCGGATATGAGCAGTTCTTC. The rearrangement uses TRBV24-1 and TRBJ2-1; D call uncertain. The V end was cut by 9 bases, the J end by 8 bases, with 10 bases between. The CDR3 has 11 amino acids. Per the germline V gene, CDR1 is KGHDR and CDR2 is SFDVKD.

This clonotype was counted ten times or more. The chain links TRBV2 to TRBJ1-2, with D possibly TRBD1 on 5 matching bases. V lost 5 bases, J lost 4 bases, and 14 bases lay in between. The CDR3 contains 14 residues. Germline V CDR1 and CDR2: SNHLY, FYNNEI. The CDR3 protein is CASSRVRVGYGYTF. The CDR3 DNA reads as TGTGCCAGCAGTAGGGTCAGGGTCGGCTATGGCTACACCTTC.

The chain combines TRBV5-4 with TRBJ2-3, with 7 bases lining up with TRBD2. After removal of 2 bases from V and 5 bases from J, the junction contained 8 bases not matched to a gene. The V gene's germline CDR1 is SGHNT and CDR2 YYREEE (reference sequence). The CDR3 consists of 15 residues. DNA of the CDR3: TGTGCCAGCAGCTTACTAACTAGCGCGGGAGATACGCAGTATTTT. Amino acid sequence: CASSLLTSAGDTQYF.

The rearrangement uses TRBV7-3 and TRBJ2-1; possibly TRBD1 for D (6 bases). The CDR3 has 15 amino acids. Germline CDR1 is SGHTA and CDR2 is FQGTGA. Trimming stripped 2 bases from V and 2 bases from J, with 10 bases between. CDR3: CASSLQGGPYNEQFF. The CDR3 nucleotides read TGTGCCAGCAGCTTACAAGGGGGTCCCTACAATGAGCAGTTCTTC.

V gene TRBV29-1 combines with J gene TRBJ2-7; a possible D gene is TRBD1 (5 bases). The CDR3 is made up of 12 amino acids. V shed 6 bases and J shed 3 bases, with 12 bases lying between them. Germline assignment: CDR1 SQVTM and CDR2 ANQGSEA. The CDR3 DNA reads TGCAGCGTCCTTACAGGCTTCTACGAGCAGTACTTC. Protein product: CSVLTGFYEQYF.

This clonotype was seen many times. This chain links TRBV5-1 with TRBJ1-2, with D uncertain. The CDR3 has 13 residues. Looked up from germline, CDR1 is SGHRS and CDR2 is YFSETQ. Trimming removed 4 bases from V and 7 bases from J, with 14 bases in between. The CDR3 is CASSLTGELGYTF. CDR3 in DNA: TGCGCCAGCAGCCTGACCGGGGAGCTTGGCTACACCTTC.

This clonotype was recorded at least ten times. The CDR3 coding sequence is TGTGCCAGCAGCTTAAGTAGCAGGACAGGGGTCTACGAGCAGTACTTC. Amino acid sequence: CASSLSSRTGVYEQYF. The V and J genes are TRBV7-2 and TRBJ2-7, with 9 bases aligning to TRBD1. Per the germline V gene, CDR1 is SGHTA and CDR2 is FQGNSA. The CDR3 runs to 16 residues. J gave up 3 bases and V 2 bases, and 8 bases lay outside the gene matches.

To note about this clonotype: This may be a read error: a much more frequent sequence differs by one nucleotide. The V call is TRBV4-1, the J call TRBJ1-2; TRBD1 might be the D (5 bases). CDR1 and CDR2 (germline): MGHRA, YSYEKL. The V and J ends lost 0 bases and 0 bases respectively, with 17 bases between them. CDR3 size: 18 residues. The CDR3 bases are TGCGCCAGCAGCCAAGATTTCGCCTGGGACGCCGCTAACTATGGCTACACCTTC. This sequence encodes CASSQDFAWDAANYGYTF.

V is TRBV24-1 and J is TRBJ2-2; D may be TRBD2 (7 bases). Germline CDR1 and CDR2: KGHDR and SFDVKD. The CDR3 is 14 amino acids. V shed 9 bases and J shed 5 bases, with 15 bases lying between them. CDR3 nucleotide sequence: TGTGCCACCGGGGCGGGGGCGCGGACCGGGGAGCTGTTTTTT. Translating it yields CATGAGARTGELFF.

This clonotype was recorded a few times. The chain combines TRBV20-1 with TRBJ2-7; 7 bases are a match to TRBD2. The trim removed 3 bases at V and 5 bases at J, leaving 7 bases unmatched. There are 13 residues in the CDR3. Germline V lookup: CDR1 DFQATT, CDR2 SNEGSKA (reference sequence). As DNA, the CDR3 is TGCAGTGCTAGGTTGGCGGGAGTTAACGAGCAGTACTTC. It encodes CSARLAGVNEQYF.

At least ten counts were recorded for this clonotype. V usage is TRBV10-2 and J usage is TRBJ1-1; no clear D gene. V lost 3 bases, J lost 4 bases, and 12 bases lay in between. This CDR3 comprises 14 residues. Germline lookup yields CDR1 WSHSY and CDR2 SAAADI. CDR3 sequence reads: CASSERLWGTEAFF. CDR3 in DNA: TGCGCCAGCAGTGAAAGACTCTGGGGCACTGAAGCTTTCTTT.

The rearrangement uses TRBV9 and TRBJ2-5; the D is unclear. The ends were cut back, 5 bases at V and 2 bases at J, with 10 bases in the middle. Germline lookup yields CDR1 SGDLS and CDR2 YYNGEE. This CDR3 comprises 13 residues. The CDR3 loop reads CASSFVGQETQYF. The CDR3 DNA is TGTGCCAGCAGTTTCGTGGGGCAAGAGACCCAGTACTTC. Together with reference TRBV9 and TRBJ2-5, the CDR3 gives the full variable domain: DSGVTQTPKHLITATGQRVTLRCSPRSGDLSVYWYQQSLDQGLQFLIQYYNGEERAKGNILERFSAQQFPDLHSELNLSSLELGDSALYFCASSFVGQETQYFGPGTRLLVL.

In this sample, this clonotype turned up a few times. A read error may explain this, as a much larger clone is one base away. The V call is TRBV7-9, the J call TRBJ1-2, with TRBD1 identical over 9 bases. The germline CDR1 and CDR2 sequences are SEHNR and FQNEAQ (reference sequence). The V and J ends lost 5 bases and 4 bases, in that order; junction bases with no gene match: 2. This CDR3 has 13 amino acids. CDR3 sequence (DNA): TGTGCCAGCAGCGTGACAGGGGGCTATGGCTACACCTTC. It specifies CASSVTGGYGYTF.

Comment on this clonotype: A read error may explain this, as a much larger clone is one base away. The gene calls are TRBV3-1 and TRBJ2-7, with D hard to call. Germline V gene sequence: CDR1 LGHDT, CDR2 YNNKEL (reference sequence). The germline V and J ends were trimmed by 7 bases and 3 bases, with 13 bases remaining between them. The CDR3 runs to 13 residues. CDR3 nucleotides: TGTGCCAGCAACCGGGCCCAGAACTACGAGCAGTACTTC. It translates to CASNRAQNYEQYF.

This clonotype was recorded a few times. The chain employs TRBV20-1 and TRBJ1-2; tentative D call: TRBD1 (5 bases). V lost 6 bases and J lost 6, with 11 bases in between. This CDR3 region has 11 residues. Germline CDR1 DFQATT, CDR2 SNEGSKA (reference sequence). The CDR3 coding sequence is TGCAGTGCCTGGGCAGGGAATGGCTACACCTTC. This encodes CSAWAGNGYTF.

In nucleotides, the CDR3 is TGTGCCAGCAGCGTAGAGACGGGGGGGACCGGGGAGCTGTTTTTT. Its translation is CASSVETGGTGELFF. The chain is built from TRBV7-9 and TRBJ2-2; 8 bases line up with TRBD2. Trimming removed 5 bases from V and 5 bases from J; junction bases left unmatched: 7. The CDR3 loop spans 15 amino acids. Germline loops: CDR1 SEHNR, CDR2 FQNEAQ (reference sequence).

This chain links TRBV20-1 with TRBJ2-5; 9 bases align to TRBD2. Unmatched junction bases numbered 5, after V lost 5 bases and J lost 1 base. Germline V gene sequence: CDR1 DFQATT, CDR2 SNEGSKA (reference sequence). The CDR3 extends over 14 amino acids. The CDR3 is CSAFYSGGQETQYF. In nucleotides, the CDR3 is TGCAGTGCTTTCTATAGCGGGGGCCAAGAGACCCAGTACTTC.

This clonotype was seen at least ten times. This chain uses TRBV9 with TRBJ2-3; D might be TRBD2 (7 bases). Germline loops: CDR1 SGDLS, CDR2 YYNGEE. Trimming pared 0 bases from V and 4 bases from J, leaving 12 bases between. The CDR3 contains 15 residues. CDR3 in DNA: TGTGCCAGCAGCGTAGAGGGGGGGTGGGCAGATACGCAGTATTTT. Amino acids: CASSVEGGWADTQYF.

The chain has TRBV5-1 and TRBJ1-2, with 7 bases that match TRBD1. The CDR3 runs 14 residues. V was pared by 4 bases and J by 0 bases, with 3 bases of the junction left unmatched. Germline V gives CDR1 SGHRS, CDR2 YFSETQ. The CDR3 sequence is CASSRDSANYGYTF. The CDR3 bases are TGCGCCAGCAGCCGGGACAGCGCTAACTATGGCTACACCTTC.

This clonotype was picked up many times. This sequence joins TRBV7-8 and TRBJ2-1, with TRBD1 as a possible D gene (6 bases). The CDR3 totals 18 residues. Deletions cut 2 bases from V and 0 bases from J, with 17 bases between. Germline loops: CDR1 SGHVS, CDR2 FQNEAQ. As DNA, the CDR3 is TGTGCCAGCAGCTTAAGCCCTCTGGGGGCCGCCTCCTACAATGAGCAGTTCTTC. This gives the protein CASSLSPLGAASYNEQFF.

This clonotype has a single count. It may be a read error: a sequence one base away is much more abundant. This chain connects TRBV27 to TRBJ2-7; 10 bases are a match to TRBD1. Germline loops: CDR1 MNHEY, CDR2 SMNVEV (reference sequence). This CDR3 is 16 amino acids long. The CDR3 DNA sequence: TGTGCCAGTAAAACCGGGACAGGGGAAAGGGGTTACGAGCAGCACTTC. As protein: CASKTGTGERGYEQHF.

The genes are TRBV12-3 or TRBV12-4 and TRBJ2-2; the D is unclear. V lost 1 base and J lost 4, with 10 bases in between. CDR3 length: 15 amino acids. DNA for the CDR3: TGTGCCAGCAGTTTAGAACAGTCCGGCACCGGGGAGCTGTTTTTT. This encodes CASSLEQSGTGELFF.

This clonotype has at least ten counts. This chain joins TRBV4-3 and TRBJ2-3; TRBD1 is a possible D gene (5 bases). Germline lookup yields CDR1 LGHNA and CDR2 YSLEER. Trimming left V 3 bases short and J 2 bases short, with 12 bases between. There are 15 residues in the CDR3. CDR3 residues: CASSQSGINTDTQYF. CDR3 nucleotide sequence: TGCGCCAGCAGCCAGTCAGGGATAAACACAGATACGCAGTATTTT.

CDR3 residues: CATRETASYEQYF. CDR3 nucleotides: TGTGCCACCCGGGAGACCGCTTCCTACGAGCAGTACTTC. The chain uses TRBV19 and TRBJ2-7; D is perhaps TRBD2 (6 bases). CDR3 size: 13 residues. Germline CDR1 reads LNHDA; CDR2 reads SQIVND (reference sequence). Deletions cut 10 bases from V and 1 base from J, with 14 bases between.

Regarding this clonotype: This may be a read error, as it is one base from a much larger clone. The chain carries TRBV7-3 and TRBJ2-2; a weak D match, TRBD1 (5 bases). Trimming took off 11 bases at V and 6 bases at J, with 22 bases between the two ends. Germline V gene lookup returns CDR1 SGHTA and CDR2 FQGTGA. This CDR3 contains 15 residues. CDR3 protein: CASARGTANAGELFF. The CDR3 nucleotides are TGTGCCTCTGCAAGGGGAACCGCAAACGCCGGGGAGCTGTTTTTT.

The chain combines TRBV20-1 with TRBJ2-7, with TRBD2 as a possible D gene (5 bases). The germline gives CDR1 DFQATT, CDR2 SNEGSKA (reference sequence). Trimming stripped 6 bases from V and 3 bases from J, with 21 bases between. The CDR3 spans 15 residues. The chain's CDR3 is CSASSPTRPGYEQYF. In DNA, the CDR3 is TGCAGTGCCAGCAGCCCCACTAGGCCGGGCTACGAGCAGTACTTC.